A single sample is the source of the 2 T cell receptor beta chains below, sequenced in a study of CD8+ T cells in alopecia areata. In each case, RNA was isolated and then reverse transcribed into cDNA as the sequencing template. TCRdb's copy holds only in-frame clones and misses some; the assay was immunoSEQ multiplex PCR. This table holds approximately 130,000 clones, roughly 50% found once. The sequenced sample consisted of NKG2D-low CD8+ T cells sorted from blood. All receptors derive from a human donor with alopecia areata.

This rearrangement joins TRBV27 to TRBJ1-5; D unresolved. Trimming took off 0 bases at V and 9 bases at J, with 9 bases between the two ends. Germline CDR1 is MNHEY and CDR2 is SMNVEV (reference sequence). The CDR3 is 13 residues long. This chain's CDR3 is CASSLSGGWPQHF. CDR3 bases: TGTGCCAGCAGTTTATCCGGCGGCTGGCCCCAGCATTTT.

The table lists this clone with a few counts. This chain joins TRBV7-9 and TRBJ2-5, with D possibly TRBD2 on 7 matching bases. Between the trimmed V and J ends, which lost 0 bases and 4 bases, there was a span of 9 bases. The CDR3 is 14 amino acids. Germline CDR1 reads SEHNR; CDR2 reads FQNEAQ (reference sequence). The CDR3 spells CASSLARGLETQYF. DNA of the CDR3: TGTGCCAGCAGCTTAGCGCGGGGGCTAGAGACCCAGTACTTC. The variable domain in full, with the rest retrieved from reference TRBV7-9 and TRBJ2-5, is DTGVSQNPRHKITKRGQNVTFRCDPISEHNRLYWYRQTLGQGPEFLTYFQNEAQLEKSRLLSDRFSAERPKGSFSTLEIQRTEQGDSAMYLCASSLARGLETQYFGPGTRLLVL.